The following is a TCR beta chain sequence with its context. This entry is derived from a study of CD8 T cells in Susac syndrome. The CDR3 is 13 residues long. The V and J ends lost 2 bases and 5 bases respectively, with 9 bases between them. From germline, CDR1 is LGHNA and CDR2 YSLEER. RNA amounts of roughly 0.45 to 1 ug underwent reverse transcription with random hexamers. TCRdb re-derived calls from the immunoSEQ multiplex PCR reads in MiXCR, one entry per CDR3 protein. The profile covers 300,000 or so distinct CDR3 sequences, with about 92% appearing a single time and 0.065% taken by the ten largest.

This TCR was recovered from a human donor with multiple sclerosis. This sequence joins TRBV4-3 and TRBJ2-5, with D hard to call. Sample: CD4+ T cells from PBMCs. The CDR3 region is CASSQRVRETQYF. CDR3 in DNA: TGCGCCAGCAGCCAACGGGTTCGGGAGACCCAGTACTTC.